The clone carrying this TCR beta chain was seen repeatedly, ten times or more. Compared with germline, one end of the junction differs, possibly owing to a read error. Germline assignment: CDR1 SGHTA and CDR2 FQGNSA. The CDR3 runs to 14 residues. This entry is derived from a study of early T cells in non-severe SARS-CoV-2 infection. TCRdb reprocessed the 5' RACE reads via MiXCR and lists one record per CDR3 protein. Altogether 60,000 or so distinct CDR3 sequences are present, around 12% being singletons, with the ten largest covering 2.5% to 3%. The origin of this receptor is an adult who was a healthcare worker with PCR-confirmed SARS-CoV-2 infection or an uninfected control (not recorded which). The chain recombines TRBV7-2 with TRBJ1-2, with D unclear. Sequencing was done on a sample of whole blood. The CDR3, as DNA: TGTGCCAGCATCTTAGGTCGTGAAACCTATGGCTACACCTTC. Translation gives CASILGRETYGYTF.